This T cell receptor beta chain was identified during a study of CD8+CD57+ T cells in acquired aplastic anemia. Study overall: Isolated CD4+ and CD8+ cells, once sorted, yielded DNA averaging around 2.9 ug.

Profiling that covered TCR beta VDJ and CDR3 relied on genomic DNA as its template. MiXCR was run by TCRdb on the reads, yielding one entry per CDR3 protein. The sample shows 210,000 or so distinct CDR3 sequences, about half of them seen only once. For sequencing, patients were chosen who had shown expansion of CD8+CD57+ cells by flow cytometry. Among the patients, all had severe acquired aplastic anemia. Whole-study findings and limits: Patients and controls shared about 27 CD8+ CDR3 sequences.

J lost 2 bases, V lost 6 bases, and 8 bases had no gene match. Germline loops: CDR1 MNHNS, CDR2 SASEGT. This CDR3 is 15 amino acids long. This clonotype was found a few times. Its antigen is unidentified. The clonotype was recovered from a human donor with aplastic anemia. Sequencing used sorted CD4+, CD8+, or CD8+CD57+ T cells (not recorded which) from PBMCs. The chain carries TRBV6-1 and TRBJ2-7; TRBD2 aligns across 9 bases. CDR3 region: CASRKGRGGAYEQYF. In DNA form, the CDR3 reads TGTGCCAGCAGGAAGGGGCGGGGGGGTGCCTACGAGCAGTACTTC.